This T cell receptor beta chain stems from a study of shared clonotypes between healthy human individuals. Study at large: CD4 naive cells filled three plates per donor, CD4 memory three, CD8 naive two and CD8 memory one. Findings and caveats of the study: Expectations were that clonotype sharing among donors would be affected by sequencing depth.

Some clones are missing from TCRdb's copy, which holds only in-frame ones; the method was immunoSEQ multiplex PCR. This sample has 850,000 to 1,100,000 clones; approximately 80% occur once, and the top ten carry approximately 0.9%. CDR3 length: 17 amino acids. V lost 0 bases, J lost 2 bases, and 16 bases lay in between. Germline V gene sequence: CDR1 MRHNA, CDR2 SNTAGT. Turning to this clone: Its antigen is not identified.

The sample consisted of memory CD4+ T cells from PBMCs. Indicated subset: CD45RA-negative fraction. The receptor's source is a man in his late teens or twenties in good health. Some clones in this sample may be carry-over from other donors' samples. The chain combines TRBV6-4 with TRBJ2-5; D remains unclear. CDR3 amino acids: CASSDSGPQNLQETQYF. The CDR3, as DNA: TGTGCCAGCAGTGACTCGGGTCCTCAGAATTTACAAGAGACCCAGTACTTC.